Here is one T cell receptor beta chain with its context. The table came from immunoSEQ multiplex PCR; TCRdb's copy has only in-frame clones and leaves some out. The sample yields some 80,000 clones, approximately 94% seen once. This entry is derived from a study of OX40 agonist ivuxolimab in advanced cancers. About the study: Those treated in dose escalation had hepatocellular carcinoma, melanoma, renal cell cancer or head and neck cancer. Partial responses were seen in three patients, one with hepatocellular carcinoma and two with cutaneous melanoma.

The germline V and J ends were trimmed by 3 bases and 2 bases, with 15 bases remaining between them. Germline loops: CDR1 SGHNT, CDR2 YYREEE (reference sequence). The CDR3 length is 15 residues. Peripheral blood came from all dose cohorts at three timepoints. This TCR was recovered from an adult with an advanced solid tumor such as melanoma, head and neck, liver or kidney cancer. Sequenced here: CD4+ or CD8+ T cells sorted from blood, sampled in a trial of the OX40 agonist ivuxolimab. The chain recombines TRBV5-4 with TRBJ2-7; D might be TRBD2 (5 bases). The CDR3 nucleotides are TGTGCCAGCAGCTCCATTTCCTCTAGCACCTACGAGCAGTACTTC. Protein: CASSSISSSTYEQYF.